This TCR beta chain was retrieved from a study of T cells in Graves' hyperthyroidism and ophthalmopathy. Germline-derived CDR1 and CDR2 are SGHRS and YFSETQ. Deletions cut 4 bases from V and 2 bases from J, with 13 bases between. The CDR3 consists of 14 residues. The study left out patients who had uncontrolled infection, other autoimmune disease, pregnancy or lactation. RNA transcripts served as the template for amplifying TCR beta CDR3 regions. First-round RT-PCR with HTBI primers amplified the TCR CDR3 region. TCRdb re-called the multiplex PCR reads through MiXCR, storing one row per CDR3 protein. The data hold roughly 800,000 distinct CDR3 sequences, with roughly 40% observed a single time. In its sample, this clonotype was seen a few times.

The sequence was obtained from a man younger than 35 with Graves' hyperthyroidism. Sequencing was carried out using blood. J is TRBJ2-7 and V is TRBV5-1; D not certain. In nucleotides, the CDR3 is TGCGCCAGCAGCAGGGCTGGAGCCCCCTACGAGCAGTACTTC. Its protein product is CASSRAGAPYEQYF.